This T cell receptor beta chain was sequenced for a study of blood T cell repertoires in COVID-19 (TCRdb year 2020). Notes on the research overall: The collaborator samples originated in the United States, Italy and Spain and spanned the acute and convalescent phases of COVID-19. The material from the prospective study consisted of cDNA or gDNA derived from T cells, B-cell-depleted T cells, or PBMCs. Subjects who had been exposed to COVID-19, were actively infected with it, or had recovered from it provided the deeply sampled blood TCRbeta repertoires that made up the dataset. The repertoires were released in a freely available public database meant as a resource for research on the immune response to SARS-CoV-2. The samples were drawn from two sources: the first 160 participants of the ongoing ImmuneRACE study, and 950 to 1,500 subjects contributed by 6 global collaborators. Nearly every sample came with metadata listing a de-identified subject ID, COVID-19 status, age in years and sex. Where available, HLA class I and class II types were taken from metadata supplied by the sample provider and were not determined by assay-based typing. Paper-wide results and their limitations: The amount of clinical and demographic metadata varied by source and participant and was provided uncurated.

Collaborating institutions collected whole blood in K2EDTA tubes following their own protocols. For TCRbeta analysis, collaborators shipped samples in one of three forms: frozen whole blood, isolated PBMCs, or DNA extracted from either of those sample types. Counted from cysteine to phenylalanine, this CDR3 has 14 amino acids. The read is trimmed to its CDR3 DNA, 42 bases read in frame from base 1. The V end loses 3 bases and the J end loses 10 bases, and a stretch of 13 bases separates them. CDR1 LNHDA and CDR2 SQIVND are derived from the germline V gene (reference sequence). For this clone: It has no known antigen specificity. There are no base qualities to consult, and no much larger clone falls within one base.

TCRbeta CDR3 regions were amplified from genomic DNA by means of the immunoSEQ Assay, a bias-controlled multiplex PCR. The published analysis was carried out like this. The number of nucleated cells in each sample was estimated by amplification of reference gene primers within the assay. Sequence reads were collapsed and filtered to measure the absolute abundance of every unique TCRbeta CDR3 rearrangement. Productive Simpson clonality was computed per sample as the square root of Simpson's diversity index over productive rearrangements. In TCRdb, the immuneACCESS table is reduced to in-frame sequences with V and J assigned. These tables do not hold every clone; where another copy was compared, an unresolved V gene accounts for under half, and the others remain unexplained. The V and J calls and clone size come from that table; D and trimming were worked out from the DNA. In all, the sample holds 250,000 or so clones, and more than 75% of those were seen once. The ten largest clonotypes hold about 8.8% of the sample.

The sequencing input was peripheral blood. This clonotype originated in a man aged 35 to 55 with active or convalescent COVID-19. The rearrangement joined TRBV19 to TRBJ1-6; matching of 6 bases hints at TRBD1 as the D gene. The nucleotide sequence is given as TGTGCCAGTAGTATCAGCAGGGGAAACTCACCCCTCCACTTT. Translated, this is CASSISRGNSPLHF.